These 20 T cell receptor beta chains came from one sample sequenced in a study of shared clonotypes between healthy human individuals. Only in-frame clones appear in the TCRdb table, and some are missing; sequencing was by immunoSEQ multiplex PCR. The data hold about 2.4 million clones, with about 92% observed a single time. Sequencing was carried out using naive CD4+ T cells sorted from blood. Documented subset: CD45RA+ positively selected. All receptors come from a man aged 18 to 30 in good health.

Concerning this clone itself: Other DNA sequences in the sample encode the same CDR3. The chain couples TRBV7-3 to TRBJ2-3; 12 bases are a match to TRBD2. The J segment lost 3 bases and the V segment lost 5 bases, leaving 6 bases of the junction unmatched. Germline CDR1 reads SGHTA; CDR2 reads FQGTGA. The CDR3 extends over 16 amino acids. CDR3 protein: CASSPSGGAGTDTQYF. The CDR3 DNA reads as TGTGCCAGCAGCCCTAGCGGGGGGGCTGGAACAGATACGCAGTATTTT.

The chain joins TRBV27 to TRBJ2-1; 15 bases agree with TRBD2. With V trimmed by 3 bases and J by 7 bases, 4 bases remained unmatched. The length of the CDR3 is 16 residues. Germline V lookup: CDR1 MNHEY, CDR2 SMNVEV (reference sequence). CDR3 loop: CASSFPGLAGGNEQFF. In DNA form, the CDR3 reads TGTGCCAGCAGTTTTCCGGGACTAGCGGGAGGTAATGAGCAGTTCTTC.

To note about this clone: Other DNA variants within this sample encode the same CDR3. The rearrangement links TRBV5-1 to TRBJ1-1; D is possibly TRBD1 (5 bases). From germline, CDR1 is SGHRS and CDR2 YFSETQ. V was pared by 1 base and J by 3 bases, with 10 bases between. The CDR3 loop spans 14 amino acids. In DNA form, the CDR3 reads TGCGCCAGCAGCTTGTCGGGGCCCGACACTGAAGCTTTCTTT. Translation gives CASSLSGPDTEAFF.

V usage is TRBV2 and J usage is TRBJ1-1; D may be TRBD1 (5 bases). CDR3 length: 13 residues. V lost 6 bases and J lost 1, with 9 bases in between. In germline, CDR1 is SNHLY, CDR2 FYNNEI. The CDR3 DNA is TGTGCCAGCAGGGGGCCCCCGAACACTGAAGCTTTCTTT. Protein product: CASRGPPNTEAFF.

This chain links TRBV6-6 with TRBJ1-5; a weak D match, TRBD1 (6 bases). Germline loops: CDR1 MNHNY, CDR2 SVGAGI (reference sequence). There are 14 residues in the CDR3. Trimming shortened V by 8 bases and J by 2 bases, and 13 bases separated the two germline ends. The CDR3 DNA sequence: TGTGCCAGCCAGTCACAGGGTGGCAATCAGCCCCAGCATTTT. This encodes CASQSQGGNQPQHF.

This clone was recorded once. The chain has TRBV11-2 and TRBJ2-5, with 7 bases that match TRBD1. The CDR3 runs 14 residues. Germline values: CDR1 SGHAT, CDR2 FQNNGV. The V gene end was trimmed by 5 bases and the J gene end by 5 bases; junction bases not matched to a gene: 8. This CDR3 reads CASSATGRGETQYF. The CDR3 region has the DNA TGTGCCAGCAGCGCGACAGGGAGAGGCGAGACCCAGTACTTC.

The chain couples TRBV18 to TRBJ2-7, with TRBD1 matching over 9 bases. Germline V CDR1 and CDR2: KGHSH, LQKENI. V dropped 5 bases and J dropped 6; count of bases not matched to a gene: 11. The CDR3 runs to 15 residues. This CDR3 is CASSARDRAGAEQYF. The DNA of the CDR3 is TGTGCCAGCTCAGCTCGGGACAGGGCAGGGGCCGAGCAGTACTTC.

This sequence joins TRBV5-1 and TRBJ1-2, with D maybe TRBD1 (5 bases). In germline, CDR1 is SGHRS, CDR2 YFSETQ. This CDR3 region has 15 residues. Deletions cut 6 bases from V and 8 bases from J, with 23 bases between. CDR3 nucleotides: TGCGCCAGCACCCCCTTGGAGGTGTCGGGGGACGGCTACACCTTC. Translating gives CASTPLEVSGDGYTF.

This clone was observed a few times. The chain is built from TRBV7-9 and TRBJ1-6, with unresolved D. With 8 bases removed from V and 11 bases from J, the gap between germline ends came to 4 bases. The CDR3 loop spans 9 amino acids. The V gene's germline CDR1 is SEHNR and CDR2 FQNEAQ (reference sequence). The CDR3 loop is CASPPPLHF. In nucleotides, the CDR3 is TGTGCCAGCCCCCCACCCCTCCACTTT. Using reference TRBV7-9 and TRBJ1-6 for the parts outside the CDR3, the full variable domain is DTGVSQNPRHKITKRGQNVTFRCDPISEHNRLYWYRQTLGQGPEFLTYFQNEAQLEKSRLLSDRFSAERPKGSFSTLEIQRTEQGDSAMYLCASPPPLHFGNGTRLTVT.

V and J are TRBV4-1 and TRBJ1-6; 7 nucleotides align to TRBD1. The V segment lost 4 bases and the J segment 8 bases; nucleotides outside the gene matches: 11. This CDR3 has 16 amino acids. The germline CDR1 and CDR2 sequences are MGHRA and YSYEKL. The CDR3 DNA is TGCGCCAGCAGCCGGCCCTACAGGGGTTCCGATTCACCCCTCCACTTT. Its translation is CASSRPYRGSDSPLHF.

This chain uses TRBV7-2 with TRBJ2-1; D is perhaps TRBD1 (6 bases). The germline V and J ends were trimmed by 5 bases and 9 bases, with 14 bases remaining between them. The V gene's germline CDR1 is SGHTA and CDR2 FQGNSA. There are 13 residues in the CDR3. DNA of the CDR3: TGTGCCAGCAGCATACTTCGAGGGGGTGAGCAGTTCTTC. As protein: CASSILRGGEQFF.

For this clone: The same CDR3 also results from other DNA sequences found in this sample. This chain links TRBV9 with TRBJ1-5, with 8 bases aligning to TRBD1. The CDR3 is made up of 15 amino acids. CDR1 and CDR2 (germline): SGDLS, YYNGEE. J was trimmed by 3 bases and V by 2 bases; bases with no gene match: 4. CDR3 DNA: TGTGCCAGCAGCGTCGGACAGGGATCCAATCAGCCCCAGCATTTT. Translated: CASSVGQGSNQPQHF.

The chain combines TRBV11-2 with TRBJ2-5; D not resolved. V lost 3 bases and J 7 bases, leaving 15 bases between the germline ends. Looked up from germline, CDR1 is SGHAT and CDR2 is FQNNGV. The CDR3 consists of 14 residues. As DNA, the CDR3 is TGTGCCAGCAGCTTCCCCGGGTCATCAACGACCCAGTACTTC. It is translated as CASSFPGSSTTQYF.

Points on this clone: The sample has other DNA sequences that encode this CDR3 too. The chain has TRBV5-1 and TRBJ2-2; TRBD1 agrees at 7 bases. The CDR3 length is 15 residues. Germline trimming cut 3 bases from V and 1 base from J; bases unmatched to any gene: 3. The germline gives CDR1 SGHRS, CDR2 YFSETQ. The chain's CDR3 is CASSSGTVNTGELFF. The CDR3 bases are TGCGCCAGCAGCTCCGGGACAGTGAACACCGGGGAGCTGTTTTTT.

This chain links TRBV5-1 with TRBJ2-7; weak D call: TRBD2 (5 bases). This CDR3 has 14 amino acids. Looked up from germline, CDR1 is SGHRS and CDR2 is YFSETQ. Trimming stripped 2 bases from V and 7 bases from J, with 16 bases between. The CDR3 DNA follows: TGCGCCAGCAGCTTTGACCCTGGGTCGGGGGAGCAGTACTTC. Translating it yields CASSFDPGSGEQYF.

The chain combines TRBV11-2 with TRBJ2-1, with 8 bases matching TRBD2. This CDR3 has 14 residues. Germline CDR1 SGHAT, CDR2 FQNNGV. Trimming took 4 bases from V and 6 from J; bases not matched to a gene: 5. The CDR3 is CASSSGTSFNEQFF. The CDR3 nucleotides read TGTGCCAGCAGCTCGGGGACTAGTTTCAATGAGCAGTTCTTC. Together with reference TRBV11-2 and TRBJ2-1, the CDR3 gives the full variable domain: EAGVAQSPRYKIIEKRQSVAFWCNPISGHATLYWYQQILGQGPKLLIQFQNNGVVDDSQLPKDRFSAERLKGVDSTLKIQPAKLEDSAVYLCASSSGTSFNEQFFGPGTRLTVL.

This chain joins TRBV4-1 and TRBJ2-1; a possible D gene is TRBD2 (6 bases). Trimming stripped 2 bases from V and 4 bases from J, with 18 bases between. Per germline, CDR1 MGHRA and CDR2 YSYEKL. This CDR3 comprises 17 residues. For the CDR3, the DNA is TGCGCCAGCAGCCAAACCGCGGGGCAGATACCGTACAATGAGCAGTTCTTC. Its translation: CASSQTAGQIPYNEQFF.

CDR3 nucleotides: TGTGCCAGCAGCCGCTCGGGTATCCAAGAGACCCAGTACTTC. Its protein product is CASSRSGIQETQYF. The chain is built from TRBV7-2 and TRBJ2-5; no clear D gene. CDR3 length: 14 residues. V shed 5 bases and J shed 1 base, with 11 bases lying between them. The germline V gene has CDR1 SGHTA and CDR2 FQGNSA. Full variable domain (outside the CDR3, taken from reference TRBV7-2 and TRBJ2-5): GAGVSQSPSNKVTEKGKDVELRCDPISGHTALYWYRQSLGQGLEFLIYFQGNSAPDKSGLPSDRFSAERTGGSVSTLTIQRTQQEDSAVYLCASSRSGIQETQYFGPGTRLLVL.

V usage is TRBV27 and J usage is TRBJ2-6, with D possibly matching TRBD1 (6 bases). Germline assignment: CDR1 MNHEY and CDR2 SMNVEV (reference sequence). The V end lost 7 bases, the J end lost 3 bases, and 19 bases lay between the germline ends. This CDR3 has 17 residues. The CDR3 sequence: CASKLGTFQSGANVLTF. The CDR3 nucleotides read TGTGCCAGCAAACTAGGGACATTCCAAAGTGGGGCCAACGTCCTGACTTTC.

This rearrangement joins TRBV6-5 to TRBJ1-2; unclear D gene. The CDR3 consists of 15 residues. Germline-derived CDR1 and CDR2 are MNHEY and SVGAGI. V dropped 6 bases and J dropped 0 bases, with 14 bases sitting between them. The CDR3 sequence: CASRSGSAPNYGYTF. Here the CDR3 DNA reads TGTGCCAGCAGGTCTGGGTCAGCTCCTAACTATGGCTACACCTTC.